This T cell receptor (beta chain) comes out of a study of CD8+ T cells in alopecia areata. The germline V gene encodes CDR1 WSHSY and CDR2 SAAADI. The CDR3 contains 12 residues. V lost 6 bases and J 2 bases, leaving 7 bases between the germline ends. Treatment noted: oral pan-JAK inhibitor, 5-10 mg twice daily. Extracted RNA was reverse transcribed, and the resulting cDNA served as sequencing template. Sequenced by immunoSEQ multiplex PCR; TCRdb stores in-frame clones only, minus some. The sample includes 200,000 to 250,000 clones, 64% seen only once; the top ten take roughly 4.2%. The TCR was taken from a human donor with alopecia areata. The chain uses TRBV10-2 and TRBJ2-5; D not resolved. Sequenced here: CD4+ T cells sorted from blood, sampled at week 4, from a patient treated with tofacitinib. CDR3 sequence reads: CASRKQQETQYF. In DNA, the CDR3 is TGCGCCAGCAGGAAGCAGCAAGAGACCCAGTACTTC.